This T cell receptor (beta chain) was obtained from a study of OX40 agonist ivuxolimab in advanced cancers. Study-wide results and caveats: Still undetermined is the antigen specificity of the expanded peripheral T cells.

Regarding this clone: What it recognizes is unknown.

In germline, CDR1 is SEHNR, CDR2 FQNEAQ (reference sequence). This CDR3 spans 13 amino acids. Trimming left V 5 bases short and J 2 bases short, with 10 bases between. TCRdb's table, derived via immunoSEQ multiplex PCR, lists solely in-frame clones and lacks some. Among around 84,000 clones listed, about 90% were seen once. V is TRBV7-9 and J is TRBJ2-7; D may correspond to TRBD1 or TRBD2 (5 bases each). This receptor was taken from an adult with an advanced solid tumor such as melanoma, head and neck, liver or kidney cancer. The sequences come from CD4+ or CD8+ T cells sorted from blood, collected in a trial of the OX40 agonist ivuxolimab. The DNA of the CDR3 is TGTGCCAGCAGCCGAACGGGGCCCTACGAGCAGTACTTC. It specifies CASSRTGPYEQYF.